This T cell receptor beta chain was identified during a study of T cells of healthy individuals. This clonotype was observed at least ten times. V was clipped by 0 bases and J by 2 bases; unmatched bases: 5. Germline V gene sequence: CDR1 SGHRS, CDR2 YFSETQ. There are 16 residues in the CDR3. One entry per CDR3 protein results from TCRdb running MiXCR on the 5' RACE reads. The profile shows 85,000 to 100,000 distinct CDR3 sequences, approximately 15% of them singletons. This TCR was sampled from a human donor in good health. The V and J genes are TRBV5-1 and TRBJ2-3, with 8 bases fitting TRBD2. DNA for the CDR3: TGCGCCAGCAGCTTGGAGAGCGGGGGAGTCACAGATACGCAGTATTTT. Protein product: CASSLESGGVTDTQYF.